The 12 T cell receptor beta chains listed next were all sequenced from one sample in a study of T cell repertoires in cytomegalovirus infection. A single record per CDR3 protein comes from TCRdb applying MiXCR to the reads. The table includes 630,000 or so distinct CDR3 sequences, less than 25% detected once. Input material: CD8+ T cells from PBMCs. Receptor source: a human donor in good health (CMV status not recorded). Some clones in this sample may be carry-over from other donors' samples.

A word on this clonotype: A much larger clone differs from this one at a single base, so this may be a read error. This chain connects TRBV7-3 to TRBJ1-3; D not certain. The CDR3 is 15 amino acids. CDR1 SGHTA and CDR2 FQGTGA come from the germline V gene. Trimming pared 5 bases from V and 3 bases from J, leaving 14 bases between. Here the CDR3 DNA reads TGTGCCAGCAGCCCCAGTTTTTATGTTGGAAACACCATATATTTT. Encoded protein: CASSPSFYVGNTIYF.

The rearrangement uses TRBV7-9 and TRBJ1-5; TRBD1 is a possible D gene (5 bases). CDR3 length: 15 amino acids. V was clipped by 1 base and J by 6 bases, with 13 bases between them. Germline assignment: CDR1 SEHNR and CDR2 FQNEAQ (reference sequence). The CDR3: CASSLDGGALQPQHF. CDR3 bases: TGTGCCAGCAGCTTAGACGGGGGTGCCCTTCAGCCCCAGCATTTT.

The CDR3 DNA reads TGCAGTAGAAGTGCCGGGACTAGCAGTACAAATGAGCAGTTCTTC. Translation gives CSRSAGTSSTNEQFF. This chain joins TRBV20-1 and TRBJ2-1, with 9 bases matching TRBD2. Germline V lookup: CDR1 DFQATT, CDR2 SNEGSKA (reference sequence). CDR3 length: 15 amino acids. V lost 8 bases to trimming and J lost 7 bases; unmatched junction nucleotides: 15.

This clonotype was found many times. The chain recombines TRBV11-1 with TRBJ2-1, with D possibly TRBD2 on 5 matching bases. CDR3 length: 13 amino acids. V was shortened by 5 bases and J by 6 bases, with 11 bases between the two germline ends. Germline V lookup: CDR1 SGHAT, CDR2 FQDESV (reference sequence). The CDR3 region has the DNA TGTGCCAGCAGCCCCATAGGGAGCAATGAGCAGTTCTTC. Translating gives CASSPIGSNEQFF.

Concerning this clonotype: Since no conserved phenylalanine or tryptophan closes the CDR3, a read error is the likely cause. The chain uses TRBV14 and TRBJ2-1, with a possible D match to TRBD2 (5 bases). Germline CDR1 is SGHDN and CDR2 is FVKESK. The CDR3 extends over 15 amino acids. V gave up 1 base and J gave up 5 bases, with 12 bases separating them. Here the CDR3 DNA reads TGTGCCAGCAGCCAAGGAGGGCGGTGGGACAATGAGCAGTTCTCC. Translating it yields CASSQGGRWDNEQFS.

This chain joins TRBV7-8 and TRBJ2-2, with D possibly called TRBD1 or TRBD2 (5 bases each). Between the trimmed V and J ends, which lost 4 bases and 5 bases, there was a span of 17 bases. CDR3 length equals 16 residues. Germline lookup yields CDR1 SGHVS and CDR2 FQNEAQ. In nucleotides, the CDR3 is TGTGCCAGCAGCTCCCCCCAGGGACGGGAAACCGGGGAGCTGTTTTTT. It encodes CASSSPQGRETGELFF.

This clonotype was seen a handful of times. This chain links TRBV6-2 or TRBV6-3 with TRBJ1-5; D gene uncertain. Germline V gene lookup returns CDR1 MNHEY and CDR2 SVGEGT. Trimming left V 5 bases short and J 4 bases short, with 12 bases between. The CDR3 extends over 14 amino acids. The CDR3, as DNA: TGTGCCAGCAGTCCTTGGAAAGGGAATCAGCCCCAGCATTTT. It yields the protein CASSPWKGNQPQHF.

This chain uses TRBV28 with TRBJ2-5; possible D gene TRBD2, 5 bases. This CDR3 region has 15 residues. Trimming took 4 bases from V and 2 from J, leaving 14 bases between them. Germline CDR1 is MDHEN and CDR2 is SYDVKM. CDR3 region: CASSSFPGKQETQYF. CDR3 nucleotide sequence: TGTGCCAGCAGTTCCTTCCCGGGGAAACAAGAGACCCAGTACTTC.

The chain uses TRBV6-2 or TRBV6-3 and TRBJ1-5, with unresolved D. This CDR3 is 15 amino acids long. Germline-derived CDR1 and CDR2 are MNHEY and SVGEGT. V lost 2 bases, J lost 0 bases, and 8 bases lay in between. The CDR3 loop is CASSYNRGSNQPQHF. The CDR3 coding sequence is TGTGCCAGCAGTTACAATAGAGGTAGCAATCAGCCCCAGCATTTT.

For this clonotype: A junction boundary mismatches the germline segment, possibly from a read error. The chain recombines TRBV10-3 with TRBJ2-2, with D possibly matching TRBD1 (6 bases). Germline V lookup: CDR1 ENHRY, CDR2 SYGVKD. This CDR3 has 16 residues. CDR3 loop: CAISESGHTNTEELFF. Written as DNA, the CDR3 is TGTGCCATCAGTGAGTCGGGACATACGAACACCGAGGAGCTGTTTTTT.

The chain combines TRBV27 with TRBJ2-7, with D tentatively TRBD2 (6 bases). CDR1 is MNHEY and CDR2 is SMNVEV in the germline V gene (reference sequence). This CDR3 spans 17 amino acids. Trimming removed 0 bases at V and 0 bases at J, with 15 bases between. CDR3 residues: CASSLSIGGPTSYEQYF. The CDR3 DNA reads TGTGCCAGCAGTTTATCGATCGGGGGTCCAACCTCCTACGAGCAGTACTTC.

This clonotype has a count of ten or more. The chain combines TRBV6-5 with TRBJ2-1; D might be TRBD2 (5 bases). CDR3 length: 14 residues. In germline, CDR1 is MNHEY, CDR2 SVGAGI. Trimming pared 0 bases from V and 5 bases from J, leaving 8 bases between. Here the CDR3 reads CASSYSLENNEQFF. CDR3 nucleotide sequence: TGTGCCAGCAGTTACTCACTAGAAAACAATGAGCAGTTCTTC.